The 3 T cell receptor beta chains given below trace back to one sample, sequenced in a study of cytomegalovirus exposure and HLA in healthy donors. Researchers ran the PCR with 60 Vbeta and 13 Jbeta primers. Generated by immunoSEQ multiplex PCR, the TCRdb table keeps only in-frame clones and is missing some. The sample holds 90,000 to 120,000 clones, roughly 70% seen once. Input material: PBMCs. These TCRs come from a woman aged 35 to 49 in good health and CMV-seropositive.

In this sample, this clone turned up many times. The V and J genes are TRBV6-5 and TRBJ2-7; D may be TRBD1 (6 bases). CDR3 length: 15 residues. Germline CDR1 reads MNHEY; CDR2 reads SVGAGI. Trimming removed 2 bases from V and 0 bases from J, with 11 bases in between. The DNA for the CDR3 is TGTGCCAGCAGTTACGTACAGGGAGTCTCCTACGAGCAGTACTTC. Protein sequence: CASSYVQGVSYEQYF.

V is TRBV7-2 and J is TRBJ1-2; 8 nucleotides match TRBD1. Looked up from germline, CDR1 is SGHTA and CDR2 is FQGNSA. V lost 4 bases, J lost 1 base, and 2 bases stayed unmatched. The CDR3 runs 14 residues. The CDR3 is CASSSGQGNYGYTF. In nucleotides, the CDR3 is TGTGCCAGCAGCTCAGGACAGGGTAACTATGGCTACACCTTC.

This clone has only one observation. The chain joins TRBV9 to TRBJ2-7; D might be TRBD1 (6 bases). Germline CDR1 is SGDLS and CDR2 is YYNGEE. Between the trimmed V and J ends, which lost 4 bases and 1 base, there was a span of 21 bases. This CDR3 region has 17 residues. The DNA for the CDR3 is TGTGCCAGCAGCCCACGATCCGGGACACCTTTTTCCTACGAGCAGTACTTC. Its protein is CASSPRSGTPFSYEQYF. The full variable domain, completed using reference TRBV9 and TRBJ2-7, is DSGVTQTPKHLITATGQRVTLRCSPRSGDLSVYWYQQSLDQGLQFLIQYYNGEERAKGNILERFSAQQFPDLHSELNLSSLELGDSALYFCASSPRSGTPFSYEQYFGPGTRLTVT.